One and the same sample provided the 9 T cell receptor beta chains below, sequenced in a study of control samples from healthy donors and cancer patients. Sequencing was performed with immunoSEQ multiplex PCR; in TCRdb, only in-frame clones are kept and a portion is missing. The sample has some 120,000 clones, over 75% seen once. Sequencing was done on a sample of blood. All receptors derive from a man in his 60s in good health.

The rearrangement uses TRBV7-2 and TRBJ2-3; D unresolved. The V gene lost 1 base and the J gene lost 2 bases, with 10 bases spanning the gap. Germline loops: CDR1 SGHTA, CDR2 FQGNSA. CDR3 length equals 15 residues. The CDR3: CASSLVGTYTDTQYF. The CDR3 DNA reads as TGTGCCAGCAGCTTAGTTGGCACATACACAGATACGCAGTATTTT.

This chain connects TRBV19 to TRBJ1-5; TRBD1 matches 8 bases. This CDR3 has 14 residues. The germline gives CDR1 LNHDA, CDR2 SQIVND (reference sequence). Trimming cost V 3 bases and J 7 bases; bases outside gene matches: 5. The DNA of the CDR3 is TGTGCCAGTAGTATCCAGACAGGGGCCCAGCCCCAGCATTTT. This sequence encodes CASSIQTGAQPQHF.

The chain joins TRBV19 to TRBJ2-3, with 8 bases aligning to TRBD2. The CDR3 covers 20 residues. The V gene end was trimmed by 4 bases and the J gene end by 3 bases; junction bases not matched to a gene: 21. Germline values: CDR1 LNHDA, CDR2 SQIVND (reference sequence). The CDR3 region is CASSTIRDFMGLVGTDTQYF. Here the CDR3 DNA reads TGTGCCAGTAGTACCATAAGGGACTTTATGGGACTAGTGGGGACAGATACGCAGTATTTT.

Remarks on this clone: The sample has other DNA sequences that encode this CDR3 too. The rearrangement uses TRBV28 and TRBJ2-7, with TRBD1 matching 7 bases. The CDR3 sequence is 15 residues long. Germline assignment: CDR1 MDHEN and CDR2 SYDVKM. Trimming at V came to 4 bases and at J to 4 bases, leaving 10 bases not matched to a gene. CDR3 bases: TGTGCCAGCAGTTCTCCTCGCGAGGGGGCGTACGAGCAGTACTTC. Translated: CASSSPREGAYEQYF.

The chain links TRBV27 to TRBJ2-4, with TRBD1 matching 10 bases. The V gene's germline CDR1 is MNHEY and CDR2 SMNVEV (reference sequence). V lost 6 bases and J lost 0; bases outside the gene matches: 5. The CDR3 length is 16 residues. The chain's CDR3 is CASRPGQGQAKNIQYF. The CDR3 nucleotides are TGTGCCAGCAGACCGGGACAGGGGCAAGCCAAAAACATTCAGTACTTC.

This chain connects TRBV11-3 to TRBJ2-7; possible D gene TRBD1, 5 bases. The CDR3 is made up of 13 amino acids. Germline CDR1 reads SGHNT; CDR2 reads YENEEA. Between the trimmed V and J ends, which lost 3 bases and 4 bases, there was a span of 10 bases. CDR3 residues: CASSFQGAYEQYF. In DNA form, the CDR3 reads TGTGCCAGCAGCTTCCAGGGTGCGTACGAGCAGTACTTC.

The DNA for the CDR3 is TGTGCCAGCAGCTGGGCAGGCTCGATGATCGGGGGCCAGCCCCAGCATTTT. Its translation is CASSWAGSMIGGQPQHF. The genes are TRBV5-6 and TRBJ1-5; a weak D match, TRBD1 (6 bases). Per the germline V gene, CDR1 is SGHDT and CDR2 is YYEEEE. The CDR3 has 17 residues. The V gene lost 3 bases and the J gene lost 7 bases, with 23 bases spanning the gap. Based on the CDR3 plus reference TRBV5-6 and TRBJ1-5, the full variable domain is DAGVTQSPTHLIKTRGQQVTLRCSPKSGHDTVSWYQQALGQGPQFIFQYYEEEERQRGNFPDRFSGHQFPNYSSELNVNALLLGDSALYLCASSWAGSMIGGQPQHFGDGTRLSIL.

This chain joins TRBV5-1 and TRBJ1-4; TRBD1 matches at 8 bases. The CDR3 spans 14 residues. The ends lost 3 bases at V and 3 bases at J; junction bases unmatched: 1. Germline-derived CDR1 and CDR2 are SGHRS and YFSETQ. CDR3 in amino acids: CASSWGQANEKLFF. The CDR3 bases are TGCGCCAGCAGCTGGGGACAGGCTAATGAAAAACTGTTTTTT.

This chain connects TRBV20-1 to TRBJ2-1; D is undetermined. The V and J ends lost 3 bases and 3 bases respectively, with 15 bases between them. The CDR3 extends over 15 amino acids. The germline gives CDR1 DFQATT, CDR2 SNEGSKA (reference sequence). CDR3 nucleotide sequence: TGCAGTGCTAGTGGGGTCATGACGATCTACAATGAGCAGTTCTTC. Translating gives CSASGVMTIYNEQFF.